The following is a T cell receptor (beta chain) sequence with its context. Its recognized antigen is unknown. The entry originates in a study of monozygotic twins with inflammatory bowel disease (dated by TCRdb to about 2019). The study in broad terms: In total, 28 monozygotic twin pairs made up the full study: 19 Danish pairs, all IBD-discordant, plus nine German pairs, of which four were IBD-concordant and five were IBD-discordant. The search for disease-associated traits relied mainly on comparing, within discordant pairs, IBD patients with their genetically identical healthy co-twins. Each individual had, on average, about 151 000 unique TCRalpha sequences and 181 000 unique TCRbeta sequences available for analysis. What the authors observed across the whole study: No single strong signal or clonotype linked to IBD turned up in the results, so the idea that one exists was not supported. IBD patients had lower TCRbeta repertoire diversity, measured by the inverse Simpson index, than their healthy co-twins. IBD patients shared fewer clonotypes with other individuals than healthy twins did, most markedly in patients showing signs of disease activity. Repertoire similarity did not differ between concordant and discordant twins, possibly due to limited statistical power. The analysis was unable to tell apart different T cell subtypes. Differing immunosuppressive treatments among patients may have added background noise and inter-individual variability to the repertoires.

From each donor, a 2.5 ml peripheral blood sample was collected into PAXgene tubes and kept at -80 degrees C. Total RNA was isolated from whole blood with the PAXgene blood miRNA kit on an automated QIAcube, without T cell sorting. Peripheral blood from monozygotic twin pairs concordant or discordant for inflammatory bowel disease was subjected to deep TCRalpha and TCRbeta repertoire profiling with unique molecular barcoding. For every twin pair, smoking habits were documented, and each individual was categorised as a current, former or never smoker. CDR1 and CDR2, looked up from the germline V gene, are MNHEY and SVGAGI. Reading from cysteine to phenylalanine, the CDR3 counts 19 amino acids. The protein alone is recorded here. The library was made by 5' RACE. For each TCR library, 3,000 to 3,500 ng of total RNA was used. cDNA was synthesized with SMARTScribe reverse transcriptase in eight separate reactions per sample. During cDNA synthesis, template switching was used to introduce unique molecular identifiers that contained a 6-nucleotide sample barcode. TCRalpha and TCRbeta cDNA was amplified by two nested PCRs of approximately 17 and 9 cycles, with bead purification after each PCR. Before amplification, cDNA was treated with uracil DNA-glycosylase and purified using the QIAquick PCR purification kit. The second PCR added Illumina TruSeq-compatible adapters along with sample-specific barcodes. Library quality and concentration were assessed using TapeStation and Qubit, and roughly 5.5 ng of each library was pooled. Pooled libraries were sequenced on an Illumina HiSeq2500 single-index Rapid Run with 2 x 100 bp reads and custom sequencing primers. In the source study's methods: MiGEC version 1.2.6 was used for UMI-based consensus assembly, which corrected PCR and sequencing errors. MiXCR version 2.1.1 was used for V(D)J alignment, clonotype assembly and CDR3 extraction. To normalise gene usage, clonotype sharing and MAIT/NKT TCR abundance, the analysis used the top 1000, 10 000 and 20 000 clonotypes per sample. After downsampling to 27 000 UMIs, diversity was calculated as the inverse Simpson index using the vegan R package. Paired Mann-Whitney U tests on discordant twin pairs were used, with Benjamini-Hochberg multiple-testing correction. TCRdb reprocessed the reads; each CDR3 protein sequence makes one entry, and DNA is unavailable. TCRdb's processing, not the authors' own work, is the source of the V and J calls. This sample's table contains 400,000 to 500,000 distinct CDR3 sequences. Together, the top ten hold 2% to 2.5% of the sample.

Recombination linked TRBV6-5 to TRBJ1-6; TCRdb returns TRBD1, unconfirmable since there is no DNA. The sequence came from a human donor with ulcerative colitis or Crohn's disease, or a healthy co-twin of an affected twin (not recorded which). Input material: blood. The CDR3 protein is CASSYASGQGRGYNSPLHF.